The T cell receptor (beta chain) under discussion was sequenced for a study of T cell repertoires in cytomegalovirus infection. TCRdb passed the reads through MiXCR, listing each CDR3 protein once. The table shows some 450,000 distinct CDR3 sequences, with about 33% occurring only once. This TCR was recovered from a human donor in good health (CMV status not recorded). Some clones in this sample may be carry-over from other donors' samples. Sequencing was done on a sample of PBMCs.

The CDR3 DNA reads TGTGCCAGTAGTATACCGGGACAGGGGAACAATGAGCAGTTCTTC. Amino acid sequence: CASSIPGQGNNEQFF. This chain uses TRBV19 with TRBJ2-1; 10 bases are a match to TRBD1. This CDR3 contains 15 residues. Trimming removed 2 bases from V and 5 bases from J; junction bases left unmatched: 3. Germline V gene data show CDR1 as LNHDA and CDR2 as SQIVND (reference sequence).